Presented here are 12 T cell receptor beta chains from one specimen sequenced in a study of T cell responses to AZD1222 COVID-19 vaccine. Assay used: immunoSEQ multiplex PCR; TCRdb lists only in-frame clones, some missing. Of 80,000 to 100,000 clones in the sample, 70% to 90% were seen once. The sample in question was peripheral blood, obtained 28 days after the second AZD1222 dose. The receptors stem from an adult who received the AZD1222 COVID-19 vaccine.

This chain's CDR3 is CASSYSPGSNYGYTF. In DNA form, the CDR3 reads TGTGCCAGCAGTTACTCCCCAGGGAGTAACTATGGCTACACCTTC. V usage is TRBV6-5 and J usage is TRBJ1-2, with D possibly TRBD1 on 5 matching bases. Per the germline V gene, CDR1 is MNHEY and CDR2 is SVGAGI. The CDR3 contains 15 residues. V lost 0 bases and J 1 base, leaving 9 bases between the germline ends.

The chain joins TRBV3-1 (or the pseudogene TRBV3-2) to TRBJ1-1, with D perhaps matching TRBD1 (6 bases). Trimming shortened V by 2 bases and J by 10 bases, and 14 bases separated the two germline ends. The CDR3 extends over 13 amino acids. Germline V gene lookup returns CDR1 LGHDT and CDR2 YNNKEL (reference sequence). CDR3 in DNA: TGTGCCAGCAGCCAAAGATTGACAGGCGCAGCTTTCTTT. The encoded protein is CASSQRLTGAAFF.

This clone has just one count. The chain links TRBV28 to TRBJ1-2, with D possibly TRBD1 on 5 matching bases. Per germline, CDR1 MDHEN and CDR2 SYDVKM. CDR3 length: 14 residues. Between the trimmed V and J ends, which lost 2 bases and 3 bases, there was a span of 10 bases. The CDR3 coding sequence is TGTGCCAGCAGTTTAACGTTGGGGCACTATGGCTACACCTTC. Its protein is CASSLTLGHYGYTF.

The chain is built from TRBV2 and TRBJ2-2; D possibly corresponds to TRBD2 (6 bases). The germline CDR1 and CDR2 sequences are SNHLY and FYNNEI. The CDR3 has 12 residues. Trimming took off 11 bases at V and 2 bases at J, with 9 bases between the two ends. For the CDR3, the DNA is TGTGCCGGAGGGCGTAACACCGGGGAGCTGTTTTTT. This sequence encodes CAGGRNTGELFF. Looking up the rest from reference TRBV2 and TRBJ2-2 gives the full variable domain: EPEVTQTPSHQVTQMGQEVILRCVPISNHLYFYWYRQILGQKVEFLVSFYNNEISEKSEIFDDQFSVERPDGSNFTLKIRSTKLEDSAMYFCAGGRNTGELFFGEGSRLTVL.

Here the CDR3 reads CASSPQELAGSYNEQFF. The DNA for the CDR3 is TGTGCCAGCTCACCACAGGAGCTAGCGGGGTCCTACAATGAGCAGTTCTTC. The rearrangement joins TRBV18 to TRBJ2-1; 9 bases agree with TRBD2. Germline V gene data show CDR1 as KGHSH and CDR2 as LQKENI. The CDR3 spans 17 residues. Trimming took 1 base from V and 1 from J; bases not matched to a gene: 5.

The gene calls are TRBV5-1 and TRBJ1-5; 7 bases align to TRBD1. Trimming took 0 bases from V and 3 from J; bases not matched to a gene: 3. Germline CDR1 is SGHRS and CDR2 is YFSETQ. The CDR3 is 15 residues long. In DNA form, the CDR3 reads TGCGCCAGCAGCTTGGTGACAGGGAACAATCAGCCCCAGCATTTT. Translation gives CASSLVTGNNQPQHF.

V usage is TRBV18 and J usage is TRBJ1-1, with a tentative D call TRBD1 (5 bases). CDR1 is KGHSH and CDR2 is LQKENI in the germline V gene. V was shortened by 2 bases and J by 4 bases, with 14 bases between the two germline ends. The CDR3 is 15 amino acids. The CDR3 nucleotides are TGTGCCAGCTCACCAGGGGCAGGGCGGTTCACTGAAGCTTTCTTT. Translated, it gives CASSPGAGRFTEAFF.

This clone showed up just once. The gene calls are TRBV12-5 and TRBJ1-2; no reliable D call. Trimming removed 1 base at V and 2 bases at J, with 8 bases between. This CDR3 comprises 14 residues. The V gene's germline CDR1 is LGHNT and CDR2 FRNRAP. DNA for the CDR3: TGTGCTAGTGGTTTGGCCCACGGAAACTATGGCTACACCTTC. Residues: CASGLAHGNYGYTF.

V gene TRBV7-2 combines with J gene TRBJ2-1, with TRBD2 identical over 7 bases. The CDR3 is 14 amino acids. J was trimmed by 4 bases and V by 5 bases; bases with no gene match: 5. Germline values: CDR1 SGHTA, CDR2 FQGNSA. In DNA, the CDR3 is TGTGCCAGCAGCCGGGGGGAGGGGTACAATGAGCAGTTCTTC. Protein sequence: CASSRGEGYNEQFF. Together with reference TRBV7-2 and TRBJ2-1, the CDR3 gives the full variable domain: GAGVSQSPSNKVTEKGKDVELRCDPISGHTALYWYRQSLGQGLEFLIYFQGNSAPDKSGLPSDRFSAERTGGSVSTLTIQRTQQEDSAVYLCASSRGEGYNEQFFGPGTRLTVL.

CDR3 amino acids: CASSLGNRGGETQYF. CDR3 nucleotide sequence: TGTGCCAGCAGCTTGGGGAACCGCGGTGGGGAGACCCAGTACTTC. The V call is TRBV5-6, the J call TRBJ2-5; D not resolved. The CDR3 loop spans 15 amino acids. Trimming removed 0 bases from V and 5 bases from J, with 14 bases in between. Per the germline V gene, CDR1 is SGHDT and CDR2 is YYEEEE.

The gene calls are TRBV7-2 and TRBJ2-1; D not resolved. Germline V gene sequence: CDR1 SGHTA, CDR2 FQGNSA. This CDR3 is 12 amino acids long. V was pared by 3 bases and J by 10 bases, with 10 bases between. In nucleotides, the CDR3 is TGTGCCAGCAGCTTCCCTAGATACGAGCAGTTCTTC. Residues: CASSFPRYEQFF.

This sequence joins TRBV7-9 and TRBJ1-1, with a possible D match to TRBD1 (5 bases). This CDR3 spans 13 amino acids. Germline V CDR1 and CDR2: SEHNR, FQNEAQ (reference sequence). The ends were cut back, 6 bases at V and 6 bases at J, with 14 bases in the middle. CDR3 sequence reads: CASRRGNGAEAFF. The CDR3 nucleotides are TGTGCCAGCAGACGGGGCAATGGGGCTGAAGCTTTCTTT.